Listed here is a single T cell receptor (beta chain). Its antigen is unknown. Read coverage stops 3 residues before the CDR3 terminus; the germline J gene supplies the remainder. From germline, CDR1 is LNHDA and CDR2 SQIVND (reference sequence). This CDR3 is 16 amino acids long. V was pared by 5 bases and J by 2 bases, with 9 bases of the junction left unmatched. Libraries were prepared by immunoSEQ multiplex PCR; TCRdb keeps only in-frame clonotypes and omits some of them. The listing contains approximately 49,000 clones. The sample originates from a study of Tregs in tolerant kidney transplant recipients. Study observations and caveats: For some patients, primers changed over time, blocking nucleotide-level comparison. Antigen-driven expansion was suggested because donor-specific Tregs expanded more than all Tregs in tolerant patients.

The chain uses TRBV19 and TRBJ2-3; 8 bases agree with TRBD2. This sample comprised CD4+ T cells from blood, obtained before the transplant. The sequence came from a human donor who received a combined kidney and bone marrow transplant. Partial CDR3 DNA: TGTGCCAGTAGTCGCGGACTAGCAGAACTCACAGATACG. Translation: CASSRGLAELTDT. The whole CDR3 sequence is CASSRGLAELTDTQYF.